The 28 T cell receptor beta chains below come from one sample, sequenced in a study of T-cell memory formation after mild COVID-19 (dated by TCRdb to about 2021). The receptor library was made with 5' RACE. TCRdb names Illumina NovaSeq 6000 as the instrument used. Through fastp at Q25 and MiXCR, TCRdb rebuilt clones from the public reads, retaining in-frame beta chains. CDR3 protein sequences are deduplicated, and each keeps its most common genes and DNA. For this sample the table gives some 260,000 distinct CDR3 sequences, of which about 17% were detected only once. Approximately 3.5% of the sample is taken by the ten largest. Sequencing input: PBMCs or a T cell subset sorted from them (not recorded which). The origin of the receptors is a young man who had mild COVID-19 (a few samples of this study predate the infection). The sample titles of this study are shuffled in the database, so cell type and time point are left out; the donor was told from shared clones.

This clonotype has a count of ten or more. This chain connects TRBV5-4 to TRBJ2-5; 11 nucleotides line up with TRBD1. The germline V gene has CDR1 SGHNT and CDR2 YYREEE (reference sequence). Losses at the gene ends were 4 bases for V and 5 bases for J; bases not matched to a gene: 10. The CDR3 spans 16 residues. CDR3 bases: TGTGCCAGCAGCGGACGGACAGGGGGCCTTCGGGAGACCCAGTACTTC. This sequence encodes CASSGRTGGLRETQYF.

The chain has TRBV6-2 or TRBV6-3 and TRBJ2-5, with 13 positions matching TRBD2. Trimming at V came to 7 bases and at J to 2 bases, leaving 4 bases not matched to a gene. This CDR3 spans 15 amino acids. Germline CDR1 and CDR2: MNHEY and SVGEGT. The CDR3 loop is CASNLGLAGQETQYF. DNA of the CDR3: TGTGCCAGCAACCTGGGACTAGCGGGGCAAGAGACCCAGTACTTC.

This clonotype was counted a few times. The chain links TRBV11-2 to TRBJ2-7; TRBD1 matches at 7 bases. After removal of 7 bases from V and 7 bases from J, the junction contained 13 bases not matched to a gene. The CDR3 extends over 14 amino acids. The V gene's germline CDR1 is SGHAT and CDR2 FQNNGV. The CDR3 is CASTIQGIPGEQYF. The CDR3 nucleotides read TGTGCCAGCACCATACAGGGGATTCCGGGGGAGCAGTACTTC.

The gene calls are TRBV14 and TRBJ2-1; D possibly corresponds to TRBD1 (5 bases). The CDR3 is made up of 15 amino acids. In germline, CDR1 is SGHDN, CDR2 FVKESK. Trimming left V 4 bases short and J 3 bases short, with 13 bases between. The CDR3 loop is CASSLVGHHYNEQFF. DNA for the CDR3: TGTGCCAGCAGCCTAGTCGGACACCACTACAATGAGCAGTTCTTC.

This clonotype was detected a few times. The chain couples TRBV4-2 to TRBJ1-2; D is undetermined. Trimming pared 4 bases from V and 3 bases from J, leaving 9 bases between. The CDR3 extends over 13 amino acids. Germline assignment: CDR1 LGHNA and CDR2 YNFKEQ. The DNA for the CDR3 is TGTGCCAGCAGCCCCCGGGCGGACTATGGCTACACCTTC. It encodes CASSPRADYGYTF.

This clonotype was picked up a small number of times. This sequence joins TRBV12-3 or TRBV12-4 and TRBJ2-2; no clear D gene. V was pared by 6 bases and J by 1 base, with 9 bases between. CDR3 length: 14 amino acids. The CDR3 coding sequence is TGTGCCAGCAGCCATGGGGTGAACACCGGGGAGCTGTTTTTT. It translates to CASSHGVNTGELFF.

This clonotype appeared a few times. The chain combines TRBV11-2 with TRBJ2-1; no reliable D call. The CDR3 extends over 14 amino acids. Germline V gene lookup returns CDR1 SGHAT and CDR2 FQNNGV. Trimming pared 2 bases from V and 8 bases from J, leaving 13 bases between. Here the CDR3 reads CASSLIPGAHEQFF. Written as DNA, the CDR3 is TGTGCCAGCAGCTTAATCCCGGGTGCCCATGAGCAGTTCTTC.

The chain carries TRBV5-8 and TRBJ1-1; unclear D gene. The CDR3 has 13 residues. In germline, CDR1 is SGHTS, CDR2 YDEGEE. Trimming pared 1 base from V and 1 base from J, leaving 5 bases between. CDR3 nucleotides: TGTGCCAGCAGCTTGTATCCGAACACTGAAGCTTTCTTT. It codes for CASSLYPNTEAFF.

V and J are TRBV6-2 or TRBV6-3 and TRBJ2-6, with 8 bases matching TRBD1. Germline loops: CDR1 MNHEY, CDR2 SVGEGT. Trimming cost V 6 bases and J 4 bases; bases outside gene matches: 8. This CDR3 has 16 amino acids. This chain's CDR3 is CASRLTGAAGANVLTF. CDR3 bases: TGTGCCAGCAGACTGACAGGGGCGGCAGGGGCCAACGTCCTGACTTTC.

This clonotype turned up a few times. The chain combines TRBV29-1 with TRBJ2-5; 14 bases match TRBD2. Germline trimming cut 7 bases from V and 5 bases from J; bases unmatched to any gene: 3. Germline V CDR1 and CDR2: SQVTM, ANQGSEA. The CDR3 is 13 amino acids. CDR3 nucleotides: TGCAGCGGACTAGCGGGGGGGCCGGAGACCCAGTACTTC. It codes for CSGLAGGPETQYF.

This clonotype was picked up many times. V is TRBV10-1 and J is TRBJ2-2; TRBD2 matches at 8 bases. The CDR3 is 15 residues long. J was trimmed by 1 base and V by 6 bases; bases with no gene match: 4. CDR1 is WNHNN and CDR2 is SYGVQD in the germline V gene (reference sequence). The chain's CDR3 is CASRPGGVNTGELFF. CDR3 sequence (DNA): TGCGCCAGCAGGCCCGGGGGGGTGAACACCGGGGAGCTGTTTTTT.

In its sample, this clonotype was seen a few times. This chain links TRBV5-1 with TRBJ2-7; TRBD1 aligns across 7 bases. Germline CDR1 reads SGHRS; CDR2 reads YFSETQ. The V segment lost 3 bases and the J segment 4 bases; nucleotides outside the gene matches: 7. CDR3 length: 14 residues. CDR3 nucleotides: TGCGCCAGCAGCTGGGACAGTCCCTCATACGAGCAGTACTTC. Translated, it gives CASSWDSPSYEQYF.

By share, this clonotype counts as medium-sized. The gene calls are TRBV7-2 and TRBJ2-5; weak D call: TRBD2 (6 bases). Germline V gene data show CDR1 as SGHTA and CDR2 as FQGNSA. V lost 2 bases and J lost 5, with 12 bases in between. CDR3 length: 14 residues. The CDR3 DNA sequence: TGTGCCAGCAGCTTAATGGTGGCGGGGGAGACCCAGTACTTC. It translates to CASSLMVAGETQYF. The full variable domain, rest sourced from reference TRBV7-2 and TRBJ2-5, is GAGVSQSPSNKVTEKGKDVELRCDPISGHTALYWYRQSLGQGLEFLIYFQGNSAPDKSGLPSDRFSAERTGGSVSTLTIQRTQQEDSAVYLCASSLMVAGETQYFGPGTRLLVL.

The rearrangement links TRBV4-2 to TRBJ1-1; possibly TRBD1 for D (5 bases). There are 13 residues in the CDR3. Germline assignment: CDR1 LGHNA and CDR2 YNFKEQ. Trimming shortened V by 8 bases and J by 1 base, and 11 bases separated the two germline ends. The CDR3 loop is CASLGQGNTEAFF. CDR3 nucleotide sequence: TGTGCCAGCCTGGGGCAGGGGAACACTGAAGCTTTCTTT.

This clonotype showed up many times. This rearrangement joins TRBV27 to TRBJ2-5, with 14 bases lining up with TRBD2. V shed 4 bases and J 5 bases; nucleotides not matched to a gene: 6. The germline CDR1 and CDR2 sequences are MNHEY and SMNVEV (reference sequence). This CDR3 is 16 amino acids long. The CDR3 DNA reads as TGTGCCAGCAGTTCCGGACTAGCGGGGGGCTTGGAGACCCAGTACTTC. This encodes CASSSGLAGGLETQYF.

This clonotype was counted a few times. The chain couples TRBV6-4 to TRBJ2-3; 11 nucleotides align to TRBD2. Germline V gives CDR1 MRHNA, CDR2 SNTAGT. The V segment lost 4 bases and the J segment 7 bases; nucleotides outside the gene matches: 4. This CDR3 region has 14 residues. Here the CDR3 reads CASSVLAGGNTQYF. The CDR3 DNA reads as TGTGCCAGCAGTGTCCTAGCGGGGGGCAATACGCAGTATTTT.

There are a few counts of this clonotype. Here the CDR3 reads CASSLEGLDTIYF. In DNA form, the CDR3 reads TGCGCCAGCAGCCTGGAGGGTCTGGACACCATATATTTT. This rearrangement joins TRBV5-1 to TRBJ1-3; D unresolved. The CDR3 loop spans 13 amino acids. Germline loops: CDR1 SGHRS, CDR2 YFSETQ. V shed 4 bases and J shed 8 bases, with 13 bases lying between them.

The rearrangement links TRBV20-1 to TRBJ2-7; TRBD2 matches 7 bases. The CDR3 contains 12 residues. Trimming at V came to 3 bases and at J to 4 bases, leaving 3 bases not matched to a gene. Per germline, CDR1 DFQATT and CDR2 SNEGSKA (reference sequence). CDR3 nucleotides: TGCAGTGCTAGCGGGGGGAAGTACGAGCAGTACTTC. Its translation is CSASGGKYEQYF.

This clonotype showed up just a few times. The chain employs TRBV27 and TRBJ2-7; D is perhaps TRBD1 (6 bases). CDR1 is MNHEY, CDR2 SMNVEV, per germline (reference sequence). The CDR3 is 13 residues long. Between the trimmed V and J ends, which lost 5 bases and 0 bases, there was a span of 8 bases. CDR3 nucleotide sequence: TGTGCCAGCAGTATGGACAGCTCCTACGAGCAGTACTTC. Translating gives CASSMDSSYEQYF.

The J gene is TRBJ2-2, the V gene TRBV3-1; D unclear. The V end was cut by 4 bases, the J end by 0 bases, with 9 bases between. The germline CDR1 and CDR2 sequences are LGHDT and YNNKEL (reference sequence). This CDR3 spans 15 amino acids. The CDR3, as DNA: TGTGCCAGCAGCCCTTCGGGTCCGAACACCGGGGAGCTGTTTTTT. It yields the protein CASSPSGPNTGELFF.

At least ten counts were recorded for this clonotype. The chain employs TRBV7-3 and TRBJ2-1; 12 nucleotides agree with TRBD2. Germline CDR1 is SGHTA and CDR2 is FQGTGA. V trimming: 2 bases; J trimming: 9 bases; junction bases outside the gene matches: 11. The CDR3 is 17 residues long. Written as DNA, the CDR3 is TGTGCCAGCAGCTTACATAGCGGACTAGCGGGGACGGGTGAGCAGTTCTTC. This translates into CASSLHSGLAGTGEQFF.

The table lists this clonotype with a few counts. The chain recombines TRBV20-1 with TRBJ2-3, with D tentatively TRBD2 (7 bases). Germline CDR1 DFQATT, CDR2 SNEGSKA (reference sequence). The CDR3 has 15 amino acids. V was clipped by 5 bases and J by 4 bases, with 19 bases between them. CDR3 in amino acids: CSAPGWGGPPDTQYF. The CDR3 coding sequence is TGCAGTGCTCCGGGGTGGGGGGGCCCCCCAGATACGCAGTATTTT.

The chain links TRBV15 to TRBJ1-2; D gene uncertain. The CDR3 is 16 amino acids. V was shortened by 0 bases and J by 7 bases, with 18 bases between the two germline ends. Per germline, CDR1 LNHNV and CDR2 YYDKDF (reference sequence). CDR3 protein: CATSREGVLPKGGYTF. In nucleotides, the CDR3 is TGTGCCACCAGCAGAGAGGGAGTCCTCCCCAAGGGTGGCTACACCTTC.

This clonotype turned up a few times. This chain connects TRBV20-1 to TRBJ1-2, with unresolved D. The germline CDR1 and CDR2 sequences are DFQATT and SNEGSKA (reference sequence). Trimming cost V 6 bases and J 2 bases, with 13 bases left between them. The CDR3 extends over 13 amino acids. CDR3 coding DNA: TGCAGTGCCGAAAAACCGGTAAACTATGGCTACACCTTC. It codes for CSAEKPVNYGYTF.

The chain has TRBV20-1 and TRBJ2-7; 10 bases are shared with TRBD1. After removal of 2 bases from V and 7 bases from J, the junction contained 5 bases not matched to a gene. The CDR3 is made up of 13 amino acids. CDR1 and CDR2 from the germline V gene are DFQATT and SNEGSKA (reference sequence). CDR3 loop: CSARRQGAGEQYF. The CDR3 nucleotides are TGCAGTGCTAGAAGACAGGGGGCAGGGGAGCAGTACTTC.

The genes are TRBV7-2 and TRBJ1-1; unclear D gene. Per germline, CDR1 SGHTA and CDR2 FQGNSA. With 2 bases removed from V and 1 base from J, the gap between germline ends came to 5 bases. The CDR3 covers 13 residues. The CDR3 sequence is CASSLSKNTEAFF. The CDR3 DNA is TGTGCCAGCAGCTTATCGAAGAACACTGAAGCTTTCTTT. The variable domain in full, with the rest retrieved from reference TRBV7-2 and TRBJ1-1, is GAGVSQSPSNKVTEKGKDVELRCDPISGHTALYWYRQSLGQGLEFLIYFQGNSAPDKSGLPSDRFSAERTGGSVSTLTIQRTQQEDSAVYLCASSLSKNTEAFFGQGTRLTVV.

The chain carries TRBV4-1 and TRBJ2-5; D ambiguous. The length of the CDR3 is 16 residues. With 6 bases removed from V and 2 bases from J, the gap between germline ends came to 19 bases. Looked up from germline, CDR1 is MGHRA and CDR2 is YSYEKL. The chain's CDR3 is CASSWGPTGEQETQYF. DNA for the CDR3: TGCGCCAGCAGTTGGGGTCCGACGGGCGAACAAGAGACCCAGTACTTC.

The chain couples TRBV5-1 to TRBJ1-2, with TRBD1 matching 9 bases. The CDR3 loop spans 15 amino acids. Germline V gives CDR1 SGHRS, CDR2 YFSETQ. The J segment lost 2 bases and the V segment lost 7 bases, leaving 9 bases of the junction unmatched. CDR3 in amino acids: CASSGTGLANYGYTF. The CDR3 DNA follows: TGCGCCAGCTCCGGGACAGGGTTGGCGAACTATGGCTACACCTTC.